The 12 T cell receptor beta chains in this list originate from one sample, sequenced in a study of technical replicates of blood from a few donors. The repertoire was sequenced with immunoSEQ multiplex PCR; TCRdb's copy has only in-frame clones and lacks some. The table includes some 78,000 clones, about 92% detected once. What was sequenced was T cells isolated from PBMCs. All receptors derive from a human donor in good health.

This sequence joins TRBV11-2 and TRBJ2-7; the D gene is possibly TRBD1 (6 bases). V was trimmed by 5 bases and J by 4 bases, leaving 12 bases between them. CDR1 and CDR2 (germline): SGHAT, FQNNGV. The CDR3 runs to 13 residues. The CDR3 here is CASSLPGQYEQYF. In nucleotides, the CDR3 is TGTGCCAGCAGCCTCCCGGGACAATACGAGCAGTACTTC.

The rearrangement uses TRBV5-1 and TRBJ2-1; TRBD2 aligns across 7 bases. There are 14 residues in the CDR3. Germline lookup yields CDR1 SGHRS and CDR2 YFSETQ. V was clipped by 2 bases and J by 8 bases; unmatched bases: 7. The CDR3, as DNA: TGCGCCAGCAGCTTTAGCGGGCCTAAGGATGAGCAGTTCTTC. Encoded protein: CASSFSGPKDEQFF.

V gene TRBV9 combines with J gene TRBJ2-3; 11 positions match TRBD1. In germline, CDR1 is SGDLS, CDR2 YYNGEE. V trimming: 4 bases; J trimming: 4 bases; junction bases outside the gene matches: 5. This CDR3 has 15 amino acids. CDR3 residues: CASSFTGQGADTQYF. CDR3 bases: TGTGCCAGCAGCTTTACGGGACAGGGGGCAGATACGCAGTATTTT.

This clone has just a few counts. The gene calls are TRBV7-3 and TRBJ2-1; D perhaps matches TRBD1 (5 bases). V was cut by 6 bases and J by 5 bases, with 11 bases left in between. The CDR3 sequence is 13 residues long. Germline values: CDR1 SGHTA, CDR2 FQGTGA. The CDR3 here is CASSVSRDNEQFF. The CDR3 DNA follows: TGTGCCAGCAGTGTTAGCAGGGACAATGAGCAGTTCTTC.

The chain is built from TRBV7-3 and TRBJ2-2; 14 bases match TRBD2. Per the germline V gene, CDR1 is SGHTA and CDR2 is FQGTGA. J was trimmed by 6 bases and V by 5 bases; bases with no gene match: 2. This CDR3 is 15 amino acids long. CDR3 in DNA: TGTGCCAGCAGCAAGACTAGCGGGAGGGCCGGGGAGCTGTTTTTT. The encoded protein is CASSKTSGRAGELFF.

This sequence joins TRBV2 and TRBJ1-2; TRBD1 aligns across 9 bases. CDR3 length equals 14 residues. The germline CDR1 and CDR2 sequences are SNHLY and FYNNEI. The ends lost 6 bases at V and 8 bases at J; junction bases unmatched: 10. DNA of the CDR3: TGTGCCAGCAGGAAAACAGGGGGCAGGGGCGGCTACACCTTC. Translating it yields CASRKTGGRGGYTF.

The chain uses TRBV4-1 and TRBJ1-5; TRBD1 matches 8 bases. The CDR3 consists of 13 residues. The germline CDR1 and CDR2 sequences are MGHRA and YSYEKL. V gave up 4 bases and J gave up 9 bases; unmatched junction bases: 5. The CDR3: CASSPLDRGPQHF. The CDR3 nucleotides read TGCGCCAGCAGCCCCTTAGACAGGGGGCCCCAGCATTTT.

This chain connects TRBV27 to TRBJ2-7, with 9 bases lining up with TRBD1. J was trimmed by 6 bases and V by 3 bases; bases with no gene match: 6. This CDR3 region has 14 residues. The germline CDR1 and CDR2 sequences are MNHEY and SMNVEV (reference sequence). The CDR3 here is CASSLMGTGSEQYF. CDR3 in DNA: TGTGCCAGCAGTTTGATGGGGACAGGGAGCGAGCAGTACTTC.

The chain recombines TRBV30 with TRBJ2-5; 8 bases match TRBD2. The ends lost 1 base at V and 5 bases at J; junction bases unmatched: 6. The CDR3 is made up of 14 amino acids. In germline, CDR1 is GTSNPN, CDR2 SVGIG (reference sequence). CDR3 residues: CAWSDGRGEETQYF. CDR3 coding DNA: TGTGCCTGGAGTGACGGGAGGGGAGAGGAGACCCAGTACTTC.

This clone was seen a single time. CDR3 sequence reads: CASRAGTGGYEQYF. The CDR3 DNA reads TGTGCCAGCAGGGCCGGGACAGGGGGCTACGAGCAGTACTTC. The rearrangement joins TRBV5-4 to TRBJ2-7; 11 bases agree with TRBD1. The CDR3 has 14 residues. V lost 5 bases, J lost 3 bases, and 4 bases stayed unmatched. Germline V CDR1 and CDR2: SGHNT, YYREEE (reference sequence).

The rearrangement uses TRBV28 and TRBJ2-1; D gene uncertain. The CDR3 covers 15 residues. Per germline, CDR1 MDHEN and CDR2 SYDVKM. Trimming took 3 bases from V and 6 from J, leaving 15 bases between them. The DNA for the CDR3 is TGTGCCAGCAGTTTTACGTCTGGAGTGAGCAATGAGCAGTTCTTC. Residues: CASSFTSGVSNEQFF.

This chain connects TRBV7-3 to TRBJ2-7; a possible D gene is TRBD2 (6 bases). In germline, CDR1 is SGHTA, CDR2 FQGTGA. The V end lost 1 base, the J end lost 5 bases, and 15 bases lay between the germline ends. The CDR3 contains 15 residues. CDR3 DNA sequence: TGTGCCAGCAGCTTAAATGGAGGGGAGATCAACGAGCAGTACTTC. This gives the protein CASSLNGGEINEQYF.